The table lists the clone carrying this T cell receptor beta chain with many counts. No antigen is known for it. cDNA molecules, individually, were tagged with unique molecular identifiers. A single record per CDR3 protein comes from TCRdb applying MiXCR to the 5' RACE reads. The table has some 38,000 distinct CDR3 sequences, around 5.1% seen once. V lost 0 bases, J lost 0 bases, and 7 bases lay in between. Germline V gives CDR1 SGHDT, CDR2 YYEEEE. This CDR3 contains 14 residues. These data originate in a study of early T cells in non-severe SARS-CoV-2 infection. Across the study: The study sequenced bulk RNA from unsorted whole blood, with chains unpaired.

Study-level results: Matching against VDJdb likely underestimated virus-specific expansions, favoring anti-spike CD8.

The TCR sequence derives from an adult who was a healthcare worker with PCR-confirmed SARS-CoV-2 infection or an uninfected control (not recorded which). The source material was whole blood, sampled at baseline. The V and J genes are TRBV5-6 and TRBJ2-7; the D gene is possibly TRBD1 (5 bases). CDR3 residues: CASSLGTFSYEQYF. The CDR3 coding sequence is TGTGCCAGCAGCTTGGGGACATTCTCCTACGAGCAGTACTTC.